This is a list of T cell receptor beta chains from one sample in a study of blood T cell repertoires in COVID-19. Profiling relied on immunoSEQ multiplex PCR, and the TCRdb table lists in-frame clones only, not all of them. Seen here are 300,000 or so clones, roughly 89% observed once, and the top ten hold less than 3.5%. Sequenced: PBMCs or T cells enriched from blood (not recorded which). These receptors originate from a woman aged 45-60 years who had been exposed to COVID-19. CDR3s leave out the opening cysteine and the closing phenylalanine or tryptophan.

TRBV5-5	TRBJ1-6	ASSLTGGGSPLH
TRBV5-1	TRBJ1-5	ASSLEGFRNQPQH
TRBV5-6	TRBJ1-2	ASSLSGRDYGYT
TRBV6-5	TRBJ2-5	ASTPTIQTQY
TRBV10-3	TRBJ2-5	ATMGNRGSQETQY
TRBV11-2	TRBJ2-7	ASSYSSYEQY
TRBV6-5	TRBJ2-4	ASDGQNIQY
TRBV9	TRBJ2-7	ASSVGPTGGSWEQY
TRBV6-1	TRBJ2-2	ASSVKQGSGSGELF
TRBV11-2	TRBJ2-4	ASSLAGPPTLAKNIQY
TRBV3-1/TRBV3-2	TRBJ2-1	ASSPDSYNEQF
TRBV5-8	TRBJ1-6	ASSSRAATSYNSPLH
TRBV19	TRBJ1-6	ASGETGAYSPLH
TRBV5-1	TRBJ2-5	ASSLTGRQPDGTQY
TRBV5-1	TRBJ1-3	ASSFPQTPYSGNTIY
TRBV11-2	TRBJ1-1	ASSLDWALNTEAF
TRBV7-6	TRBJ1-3	ASSNPGSGNTIY
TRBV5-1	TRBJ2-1	ASSYSDRYEQF
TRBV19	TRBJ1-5	ASSKQDQPQH
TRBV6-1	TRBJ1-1	ASSEAEGGAEAF
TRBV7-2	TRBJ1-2	ASSPSFPGQGNQGYT
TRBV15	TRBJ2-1	ATSRDGRGTSYNEQF
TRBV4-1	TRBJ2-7	ASSQDRNKYEQY
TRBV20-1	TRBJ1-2	SASPVVTARGGYT
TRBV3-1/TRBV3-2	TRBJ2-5	ASSQGLAGGQETQY
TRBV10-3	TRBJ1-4	AISDTGGSEKLF
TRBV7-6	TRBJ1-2	ASSPSTIGGATYGYT
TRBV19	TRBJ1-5	ASSGYPDRWANQPQH
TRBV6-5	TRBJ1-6	ASSSTGDNSPLH
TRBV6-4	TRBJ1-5	ASSDGVGPGEVSNQPQH
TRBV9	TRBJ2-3	ASSVAGGPTDTQY
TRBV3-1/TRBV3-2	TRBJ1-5	ASSQVGQPQH
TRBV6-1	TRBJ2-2	ASSDSVGLVGGGTGELF
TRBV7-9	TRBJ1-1	ASSLLGGNTEAF
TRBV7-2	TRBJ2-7	ASSSDRGRYEQY
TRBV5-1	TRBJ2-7	ASSLTADTYEQY
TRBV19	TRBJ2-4	ASQTGWAGKNIQY
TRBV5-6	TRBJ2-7	ASSLGFGGHYEQY
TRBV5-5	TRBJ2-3	ASSLDMGLGSTDTQY
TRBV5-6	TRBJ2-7	ASSAEGFSTSYEQY
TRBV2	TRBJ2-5	ASTITGLSQETQY
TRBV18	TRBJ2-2	ASSQMTANTGELF